The 7 T cell receptor beta chains listed next were all sequenced from one sample in a study of CD8+ T cells in alopecia areata (dated by TCRdb to the late 2010s). The treatment or condition tag for this specimen amounts to: oral pan-JAK inhibitor, 5-10 mg twice daily. Library preparation employed the immunoSEQ multiplex PCR assay. To provide template for TCR sequencing, every sample had RNA extracted and reverse transcribed into cDNA. Sourced from immuneACCESS, this table was stored by TCRdb with only in-frame sequences that have V and J called. A share of the clones is absent; for the studies checked, an unresolved V gene accounts for under half, and the remainder has no known explanation. Counted in this sample were over 85,000 clones; over 70% of them appeared once. The biggest ten clones account for around 16% of the sample. The material sequenced was CD8+ T cells sorted from blood, taken at approximately week 42, from a patient treated with tofacitinib. These receptors came from a human donor with alopecia areata.

Only a few counts were recorded for this clone. The rearrangement uses TRBV7-9 and TRBJ1-1; a weak D match, TRBD1 (6 bases). The CDR3 loop spans 16 amino acids. The germline V gene has CDR1 SEHNR and CDR2 FQNEAQ (reference sequence). With 5 bases removed from V and 1 base from J, the gap between germline ends came to 17 bases. In DNA, the CDR3 is TGTGCCAGCAGCGGCCCTGCCGGGGGGCCGAACACTGAAGCTTTCTTT. Translating gives CASSGPAGGPNTEAFF.

The chain links TRBV6-1 to TRBJ1-2, with 9 bases aligning to TRBD1. The CDR3 is 18 amino acids. Germline V gene sequence: CDR1 MNHNS, CDR2 SASEGT. J was trimmed by 3 bases and V by 0 bases; bases with no gene match: 11. DNA for the CDR3: TGTGCCAGCAGTGAAGCAATACCGGGACAGGGAATGGACTATGGCTACACCTTC. It specifies CASSEAIPGQGMDYGYTF.

The chain links TRBV19 to TRBJ2-4, with D possibly TRBD2 on 6 matching bases. Germline values: CDR1 LNHDA, CDR2 SQIVND (reference sequence). With 6 bases removed from V and 7 bases from J, the gap between germline ends came to 13 bases. The CDR3 loop spans 13 amino acids. CDR3 sequence reads: CASREGGENIQYF. DNA for the CDR3: TGTGCCAGTAGGGAGGGAGGTGAGAACATTCAGTACTTC.

This clone has more than one count but fewer than ten. The chain couples TRBV10-3 to TRBJ2-7; a possible D gene is TRBD1 (6 bases). There are 11 residues in the CDR3. V shed 8 bases and J shed 3 bases, with 8 bases lying between them. Germline V gene data show CDR1 as ENHRY and CDR2 as SYGVKD. CDR3 sequence (DNA): TGTGCCATCGGGGGCAGCTACGAGCAGTACTTC. It specifies CAIGGSYEQYF.

The rearrangement links TRBV13 to TRBJ1-2; 11 bases line up with TRBD1. The CDR3 is 16 amino acids. After removal of 4 bases from V and 4 bases from J, the junction contained 8 bases not matched to a gene. The germline CDR1 and CDR2 sequences are PRHDT and FYEKMQ (reference sequence). CDR3 residues: CASSSQDRGQGYGYTF. The CDR3, as DNA: TGTGCCAGCAGCTCCCAGGACAGGGGGCAGGGCTATGGCTACACCTTC.

This chain joins TRBV18 and TRBJ1-2; D possibly corresponds to TRBD1 (5 bases). Germline CDR1 reads KGHSH; CDR2 reads LQKENI. Between the trimmed V and J ends, which lost 0 bases and 4 bases, there was a span of 9 bases. The CDR3 runs to 14 residues. CDR3 residues: CASSPPTVGYGYTF. The CDR3 coding sequence is TGTGCCAGCTCACCACCGACAGTCGGCTATGGCTACACCTTC. Supplemented by reference TRBV18 and TRBJ1-2, the full variable domain reads NAGVMQNPRHLVRRRGQEARLRCSPMKGHSHVYWYRQLPEEGLKFMVYLQKENIIDESGMPKERFSAEFPKEGPSILRIQQVVRGDSAAYFCASSPPTVGYGYTFGSGTRLTVV.

This clone was observed a handful of times. Other DNA sequences within the sample encode an identical CDR3. J is TRBJ2-1 and V is TRBV7-9; maybe TRBD2 (6 bases). The ends were cut back, 1 base at V and 8 bases at J, with 6 bases in the middle. The CDR3 contains 12 residues. Germline-derived CDR1 and CDR2 are SEHNR and FQNEAQ (reference sequence). The CDR3 DNA is TGTGCCAGCAGCTTAGGGGGGGATGAGCAGTTCTTC. Its translation is CASSLGGDEQFF.